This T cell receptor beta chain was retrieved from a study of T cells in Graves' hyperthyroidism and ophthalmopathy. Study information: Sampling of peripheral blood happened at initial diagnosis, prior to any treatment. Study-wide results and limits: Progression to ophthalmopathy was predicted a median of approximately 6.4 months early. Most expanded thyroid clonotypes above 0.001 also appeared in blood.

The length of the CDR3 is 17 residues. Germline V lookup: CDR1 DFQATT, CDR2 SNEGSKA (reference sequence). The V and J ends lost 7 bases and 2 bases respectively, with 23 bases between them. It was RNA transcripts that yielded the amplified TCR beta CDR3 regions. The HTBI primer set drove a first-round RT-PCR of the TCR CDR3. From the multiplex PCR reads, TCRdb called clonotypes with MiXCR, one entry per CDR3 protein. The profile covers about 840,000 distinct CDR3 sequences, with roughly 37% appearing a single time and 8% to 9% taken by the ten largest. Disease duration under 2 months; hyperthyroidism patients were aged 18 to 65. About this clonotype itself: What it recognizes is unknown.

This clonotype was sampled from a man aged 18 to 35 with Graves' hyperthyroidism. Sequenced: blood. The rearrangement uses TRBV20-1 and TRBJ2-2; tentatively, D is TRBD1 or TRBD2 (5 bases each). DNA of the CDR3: TGCAGTGTAGTCGGGTACGAGGGACGGTTTAACACCGGGGAGCTGTTTTTT. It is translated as CSVVGYEGRFNTGELFF.